This TCR beta chain was observed in a study of blood T cells in healthy people across ages. Germline V lookup: CDR1 MDHEN, CDR2 SYDVKM. The CDR3 is 13 residues long. Whole-study results and caveats: TCR beta diversity, measured per million T cells, fell in a roughly linear way with age.

This clonotype was seen more than once but under ten times. Its cognate antigen is unknown. Primed by a sample-barcoded 5' primer and a J-beta primer mix, a second PCR proceeded for 7 to 11 cycles. TCRdb itself ran the 5' RACE reads through MiXCR, one entry per CDR3 protein. The sample includes roughly 1 million distinct CDR3 sequences, less than 25% of them seen just once. Donor samples were obtained from healthy Caucasian individuals from Russia, aged about 6 to 95. Total RNA amounts of at least 5.5 micrograms were extracted per sample. The same specimen was also included in a second study, on T cells of mothers and their children. That source notes: RNA was extracted, and all of it went into cDNA synthesis at around 1.4 ug per 15 ul.

Input material: blood. The V gene is TRBV28, the J gene TRBJ2-1; unclear D gene. The DNA end is a closer match to TRBJ2-7, so the J assignment may be wrong. This sequence was found in a girl aged 2 to 10 in good health. CDR3 nucleotides: TGTGCCAGCAGTTTTCTAGACGCCTACGAGCAGTACTTC. It is translated as CASSFLDAYEQYF.